This T cell receptor beta chain was sequenced in a study of human T cells and chemical hapten exposure (dated by TCRdb to the early 2020s). Concerning the study at large: For sensitization, 2% DPC in acetone was applied to a roughly 2 cm by roughly 2 cm area of upper inner arm skin. Patch tests used Finn chambers with 0.01% DPC on the upper back, scored after 6 days by International Contact Dermatitis Research Group standards. Blood for TCR sequencing was provided by twenty-nine alopecia patients at one to four time points (pre-sensitization, 2, 6 and 24 weeks). In alopecia patients, the study followed how the peripheral blood TCR repertoire changed in vivo over primary and secondary sensitization to diphenylcyclopropenone (DPC), a hapten. The patient cohort, mostly female, included alopecia areata with under or over 50% scalp involvement, alopecia totalis and alopecia universalis. Weekly therapeutic DPC doses were additionally applied to the scalp of patients throughout the approximately 24-week study period. Blood samples were taken from patients before sensitization (week 0) and at 2, 6 and about 24 weeks after DPC sensitization. Libraries were combined into a pool for sequencing, and differences in TCR yield between samples came mainly from small differences in library volumes within the pool. The full study reports these points: Because every patient had alopecia, a presumed autoimmune disease, the patients' immune response might differ from that of healthy individuals. No change with DPC sensitization was found in the number of TCRs above 1 in 1000 frequency, and no evidence of global repertoire structure alterations was found. Repeated subsampling changed both the strength of the expansion versus patch-test correlation and the threshold at which that correlation became significant. Patch test score was positively correlated with the number of PT1 expanded TCRs, with significance at thresholds 8, 16 and 32 but not at 4. Significantly more large CDR3 similarity clusters were formed by expanded TCRs than by pre-sensitization or healthy control sets, consistent with antigen-driven responses.

Taken with the paper, the label for time point translates to: patch test 1, 2 weeks after DPC sensitization. Taken with the paper, the label for treatment or condition translates to: therapeutic diphenylcyclopropenone sensitization with weekly scalp DPC. Blood at each patch-test visit was drawn before the patch test was applied. Patients were eligible if aged 18 to 70, diagnosed with alopecia and judged suitable for DPC therapy, and pregnant patients were excluded. Total RNA was extracted from unfractionated whole blood collected in Tempus Blood RNA tubes. Library prep was done by RACE. TCRdb lists the instrument as NextSeq 500. During library preparation, unique molecular identifiers were attached to individual cDNA molecules so that TCRs could be counted in a quantitative, reproducible way. From each blood RNA sample, both TCR alpha and TCR beta chains were sequenced. On the study's bioinformatics: The median number of TCRs per sample was some 100,000, ranging from 23,224 to 690,600. The Decombinator software suite was used to annotate V, J and CDR3 in the TCR reads. For PS versus PT1 abundance plots, all samples were subsampled to the same number of TCRs (28,000). TCRs were defined as expanded if absent before sensitization and observed at least eight times at the 2-week time point. TCRdb reworked the public reads: Q25 trimming with fastp, MiXCR clone assembly, productive beta chains retained. CDR3 protein sequences are deduplicated, and each keeps its most common genes and DNA. These V and J calls originate from TCRdb's pipeline instead of the authors' own analysis. Present in this sample are around 110,000 distinct CDR3 sequences, around 10% of which were seen just once. Of the sample, about 1.4% falls within the top ten clones.

Turning to this clonotype: Its antigen has not been determined. One base away there is no much larger clone; base qualities are not given.

This sequence was found in a woman between 50 and 59 years old with alopecia areata. Some clones in this sample may be carry-over from other donors' samples. The input for sequencing was whole blood, taken in connection with sensitization to the hapten diphenylcyclopropenone (DPC).

This receptor has the CDR3 CASSPGVGPQHF. The nucleotide sequence is given as TGTGCCAGCAGTCCGGGGGTTGGGCCCCAGCATTTT. The sequence links TRBV28 to TRBJ1-5, with a weak D call of TRBD1 (5 bases match). CDR1 MDHEN and CDR2 SYDVKM are derived from the germline V gene. The cysteine opens and the phenylalanine closes a CDR3 of 12 amino acids. Just the 36-base CDR3 DNA is kept, in frame starting at base 1. At the junction V is shortened by 5 bases and J by 9 bases, with 11 bases in between.